The clone carrying this T cell receptor beta chain was observed a handful of times. What it binds is not known. Thyroid ultrasound, orbital computed tomography, clinical symptoms, and serum thyroxine and TRAb underpinned diagnoses. Out of approximately 9.9 ml of fresh peripheral blood came the PBMCs. This specimen comes from a study of T cells in Graves' hyperthyroidism and ophthalmopathy. Findings and caveats of the study: Ophthalmopathy onset followed model prediction by a median around 6.9 months. Clonotypes that were expanded in thyroid above 0.001 mostly appeared in blood too.

This CDR3 region has 15 residues. Germline CDR1 is LNHDA and CDR2 is SQIVND (reference sequence). J gave up 4 bases and V 9 bases, and 15 bases lay outside the gene matches. Amplification yielded TCR beta CDR3 regions, with RNA transcripts as the source. TCR CDR3 underwent first-round RT-PCR with the HTBI primer set. TCRdb ran MiXCR on the multiplex PCR reads and lists one entry per CDR3 protein. The sample has around 700,000 distinct CDR3 sequences; roughly a third are singletons. Sequencing was carried out using blood. V is TRBV19 and J is TRBJ2-7, with 7 bases fitting TRBD1. This clonotype originated in a woman aged 40 to 50 with Graves' hyperthyroidism. The CDR3 reads CASRPARDSQYEQYF. CDR3 sequence (DNA): TGTGCCAGCAGACCGGCCCGGGACAGTCAGTACGAGCAGTACTTC. The variable domain in full, with the rest retrieved from reference TRBV19 and TRBJ2-7, is DGGITQSPKYLFRKEGQNVTLSCEQNLNHDAMYWYRQDPGQGLRLIYYSQIVNDFQKGDIAEGYSVSREKKESFPLTVTSAQKNPTAFYLCASRPARDSQYEQYFGPGTRLTVT.